Detailed here is one T cell receptor beta chain. The sample comes from a study of response to subunit inactivated influenza vaccine. One entry per CDR3 protein, called by TCRdb with MiXCR from the RT-PCR reads. The sample has under 800,000 distinct CDR3 sequences, over 11% seen once; the top ten hold around 7%. This CDR3 has 12 residues. The germline CDR1 and CDR2 sequences are LNHDA and SQIVND (reference sequence). V was cut by 4 bases and J by 7 bases, with 10 bases left in between. The receptor comes from a man aged 45 to 65 who received an inactivated influenza vaccine. Here the sequenced sample was PBMCs from blood, taken 14 to 15 days before vaccination. This chain uses TRBV19 with TRBJ2-5, with D perhaps assigned TRBD1 or TRBD2 (5 bases each). CDR3 loop: CASSTRGATQYF. Here the CDR3 DNA reads TGTGCCAGTAGTACCCGAGGGGCGACCCAGTACTTC.